The T cell receptor (beta chain) under discussion was sequenced for a study of cytomegalovirus exposure and HLA in healthy donors. It was with 60 Vbeta and 13 Jbeta primers that the PCR ran. Some clones are missing from TCRdb's copy, which holds only in-frame ones; the method was immunoSEQ multiplex PCR. The repertoire consists of approximately 120,000 clones, with about 81% occurring once and the leading ten covering around 1%. The CDR3 consists of 18 residues. The germline V gene has CDR1 SGHRS and CDR2 YFSETQ. Trimming took 0 bases from V and 4 from J; bases not matched to a gene: 5. General study findings and limits: Per a later analysis, HLA-associated TCR beta chains showed more clonal expansion than other, equally common TCR beta chains.

For this clone: The antigen remains unidentified.

This chain connects TRBV5-1 to TRBJ2-2, with 14 nucleotides matching TRBD2. The sequence was obtained from a woman younger than 45 in good health and CMV-seronegative. Sequencing was done on a sample of PBMCs. CDR3 sequence (DNA): TGCGCCAGCAGCTTGGGACTAGCGGGGGGGCCGGGCACCGGGGAGCTGTTTTTT. This codes for CASSLGLAGGPGTGELFF.